This T cell receptor (beta chain) was documented in a study of cytomegalovirus exposure and HLA in healthy donors. Study outcomes and limitations: Apart from CMV serostatus, no immune exposure information was available.

Regarding this clone: What it recognizes is unknown.

The germline gives CDR1 MNHNY, CDR2 SVGAGI (reference sequence). V dropped 8 bases and J dropped 0; count of bases not matched to a gene: 8. The CDR3 runs to 16 residues. Healthy donors of bone marrow made up the group. Nominally healthy donors were sampled, though unrecorded immune exposures were likely. The PCR used 60 Vbeta and 13 Jbeta primers. Original methodology: In a later analysis, of some 80 million unique beta chains, roughly 10 million appeared in at least two donors. Sequencing was performed with immunoSEQ multiplex PCR; in TCRdb, only in-frame clones are kept and a portion is missing. That table supplies the V and J calls and clone size; D and trimming were determined from the DNA. The sample records roughly 150,000 clones, around two thirds being singletons.

The sample consisted of PBMCs. This receptor was obtained from a man aged 30 to 45 in good health and CMV-seropositive. The chain links TRBV6-6 to TRBJ2-1; 9 bases match TRBD2. CDR3 sequence reads: CASRHASGVSYNEQFF. The CDR3 DNA reads as TGTGCCAGCCGGCACGCTAGCGGGGTCTCCTACAATGAGCAGTTCTTC.